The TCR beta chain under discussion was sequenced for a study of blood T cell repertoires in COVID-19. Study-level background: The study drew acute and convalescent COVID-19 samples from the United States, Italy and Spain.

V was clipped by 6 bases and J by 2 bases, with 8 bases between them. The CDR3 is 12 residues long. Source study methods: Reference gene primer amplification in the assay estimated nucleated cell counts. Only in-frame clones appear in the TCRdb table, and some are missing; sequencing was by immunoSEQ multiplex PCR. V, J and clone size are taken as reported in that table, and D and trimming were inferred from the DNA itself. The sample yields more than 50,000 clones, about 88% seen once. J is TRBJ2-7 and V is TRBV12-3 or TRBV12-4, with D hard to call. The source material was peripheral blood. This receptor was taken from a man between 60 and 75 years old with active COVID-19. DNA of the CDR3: TGTGCCAGCAGCCTCAACACCTACGAGCAGTACTTC. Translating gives CASSLNTYEQYF.